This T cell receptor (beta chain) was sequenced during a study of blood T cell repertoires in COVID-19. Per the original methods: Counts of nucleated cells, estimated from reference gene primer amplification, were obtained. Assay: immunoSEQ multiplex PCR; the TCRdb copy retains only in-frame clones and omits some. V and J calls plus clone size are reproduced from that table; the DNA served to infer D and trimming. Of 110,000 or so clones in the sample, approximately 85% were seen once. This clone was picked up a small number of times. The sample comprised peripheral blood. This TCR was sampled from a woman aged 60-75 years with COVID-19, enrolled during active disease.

This chain's CDR3 is CASSSGQGLGYTF. The CDR3 nucleotides are TGTGCCAGCAGCTCTGGACAGGGCCTTGGCTACACCTTC. The chain links TRBV7-2 to TRBJ1-2; 8 positions agree with TRBD1. The V and J ends lost 4 bases and 7 bases, in that order; junction bases with no gene match: 5. There are 13 residues in the CDR3. CDR1 is SGHTA and CDR2 is FQGNSA in the germline V gene.